A selection of T cell receptor beta chains follows, all from one sample in a study of blood T cell repertoires in COVID-19. This table comes from immunoSEQ multiplex PCR, and its TCRdb copy is limited to in-frame clones, with some not included. The profile shows approximately 240,000 clones, around 82% of them singletons. The sample comprised peripheral blood. These receptors all stem from a woman aged 80 or older with active or convalescent COVID-19. The CDR3 runs from the conserved cysteine through the conserved F or W. D genes are given only for firm matches. Some rows have no size entry. The others give once, few or many, or a class for an expanded clone.

DNA	CDR3	V	J	size	D	length
TGTGCCACCAGCACACTGCGGAGCGCCGCCTACAATGAGCAGTTCTTC	CATSTLRSAAYNEQFF	TRBV15	TRBJ2-1	NA	NA	16
TGTGCCAGCAGCTTAGGACGCATGGGCATATCTTTCTTT	CASSLGRMGISFF	TRBV11-2	TRBJ1-1	once	NA	13
TGTGCCAGCAGCCTGGGACAGCCTAATAATTCACCCCTCCACTTT	CASSLGQPNNSPLHF	TRBV5-4	TRBJ1-6	once	TRBD1	15
TGTGCCAGCAGTGAATACGGCGGGGGGACCGCCGGGGAGCTGTTTTTT	CASSEYGGGTAGELFF	TRBV2	TRBJ2-2	NA	TRBD2	16
TGTGCCAGCCGAAGGACAGGGGTATTTGGCTACACCTTC	CASRRTGVFGYTF	TRBV27	TRBJ1-2	NA	TRBD1	13
TGCGCCAGCAGTGGCGGGACCGGGGGGAACATTCAGTACTTC	CASSGGTGGNIQYF	TRBV10-1	TRBJ2-4	NA	TRBD2	14
TGCGCCAGCACCAAAGACGTAGGGGGGGGGTTTCAGCCCCAGCATTTT	CASTKDVGGGFQPQHF	TRBV4-1	TRBJ1-5	many	NA	16
TGTGCCAGCAGTACCGAGACAGGGGCCAAAAACATTCAGTACTTC	CASSTETGAKNIQYF	TRBV9	TRBJ2-4	NA	TRBD1	15
TGTGCCAGCAAGGGACAGGGCGATGGGGCCCAGTACTTC	CASKGQGDGAQYF	TRBV28	TRBJ2-5	NA	TRBD1	13
TGTGCCAGCAGCCGGGAAAGGGGGTTGAACACCGGGGAGCTGTTTTTT	CASSRERGLNTGELFF	TRBV3-1/TRBV3-2	TRBJ2-2	once	NA	16
TGTGCCAGTTCCAATCCGGGACAAAAACGCGAGCAGTACTTC	CASSNPGQKREQYF	TRBV19	TRBJ2-7	few	NA	14
TGCAGCGTTGACACTACCTACGAGCAGTACTTC	CSVDTTYEQYF	TRBV29-1	TRBJ2-7	few	NA	11
TGCGCCAGCAGCCCCGACAGGGCGGCCTACAATGAGCAGTTCTTC	CASSPDRAAYNEQFF	TRBV4-1	TRBJ2-1	NA	TRBD1	15
TGTGCCAGCAGTGAAGGGTGGGCCCGTGTCGTGCAGTTCTTC	CASSEGWARVVQFF	TRBV2	TRBJ2-1	NA	NA	14
TGTGCCAGCAGCTTGGCGGGGGTATCTATCTATGGCTACACCTTC	CASSLAGVSIYGYTF	TRBV11-2	TRBJ1-2	few	NA	15
TGTGCCACACGTCTCGGGACAGGGGGCAATCAGCCCCAGCATTTT	CATRLGTGGNQPQHF	TRBV10-3	TRBJ1-5	NA	TRBD1	15
TGCGCCAGCAGCTTGGCGGCTAGCGGGGCTAGCGAGCAGTACTTC	CASSLAASGASEQYF	TRBV5-1	TRBJ2-7	NA	TRBD2	15
TGTGCCAGCAGCCAAGGGGGTCGGGGGCAGTACTTC	CASSQGGRGQYF	TRBV3-1/TRBV3-2	TRBJ2-7	NA	NA	12
TGCGCCAGCAGCCCCGAGTGGACAGGGGATAAAATGTTTTTT	CASSPEWTGDKMFF	TRBV4-1	TRBJ2-2	NA	TRBD1	14
TGTGCCAGTAGTATCGCTGCCACAGGGTCCTATAATTCACCCCTCCACTTT	CASSIAATGSYNSPLHF	TRBV19	TRBJ1-6	NA	NA	17
TGTGCCAGCAGTTTAAGCTTACCCTACGAGCAGTACTTC	CASSLSLPYEQYF	TRBV28	TRBJ2-7	NA	NA	13
TGCGCCAGCAGCCAAGGGTATGCGGGAGGGCGAGGAGATACGCAGTATTTT	CASSQGYAGGRGDTQYF	TRBV4-1	TRBJ2-3	NA	TRBD2	17
TGTGCCAGCAGCTTAGCATCGTCCAGGGTGAACTATGGCTACACCTTC	CASSLASSRVNYGYTF	TRBV7-9	TRBJ1-2	NA	NA	16
TGTGCCACCAGCGAGAGCCTGAGGAACACTGAAGCTTTCTTT	CATSESLRNTEAFF	TRBV15	TRBJ1-1	few	NA	14
TGTGCCAGTAGTACCTTGGACAGGGGCGCCTACAATGAGCAGTTCTTC	CASSTLDRGAYNEQFF	TRBV19	TRBJ2-1	NA	TRBD1	16
TGTGCCAGCAGCCAAACGGTCCGGGGTGTTGGCTACACCTTC	CASSQTVRGVGYTF	TRBV11-2	TRBJ1-2	once	NA	14
TGTGCCAGCAGGGGACTAGCGGGAAACAATGAGCAGTTCTTC	CASRGLAGNNEQFF	TRBV28	TRBJ2-1	NA	TRBD2	14
TGTGCCACCAGCAGGGGGACAGGGGCCGAGCAGTACTTC	CATSRGTGAEQYF	TRBV15	TRBJ2-7	NA	TRBD1	13
TGTGCCAGCAGCCCCGGGGCAGGGGATCAGCCCCAGCATTTT	CASSPGAGDQPQHF	TRBV4-2	TRBJ1-5	NA	NA	14
TGCGCCAGCAGCTTTGGTACTAGCGGGGGGGTATACGAGCAGTACTTC	CASSFGTSGGVYEQYF	TRBV5-1	TRBJ2-7	NA	TRBD2	16
TGCAGCGTCGGGGGCAGAGGACAGGGAGGCTCCTACAATGAGCAGTTCTTC	CSVGGRGQGGSYNEQFF	TRBV29-1	TRBJ2-1	once	TRBD1	17
TGTGCCAGCAGCCGGGACAGCTCCGCTACCACCATATATTTT	CASSRDSSATTIYF	TRBV7-9	TRBJ1-3	NA	TRBD1	14
TGTGCCAGCAGTAGCGGGAATTCCTACGAGCAGTACTTC	CASSSGNSYEQYF	TRBV6-5	TRBJ2-7	NA	TRBD2	13
TGCAGCGCGGGACAGCTTGACAATGAGCAGTTCTTC	CSAGQLDNEQFF	TRBV29-1	TRBJ2-1	NA	TRBD1	12
TGTGCCTGGAGTCAAATACTAGAAGCTTTCTTT	CAWSQILEAFF	TRBV30	TRBJ1-1	few	NA	11
TGTGCCAGTACCCAGCGGCGGATGATGAACACTGAAGCTTTCTTT	CASTQRRMMNTEAFF	TRBV19	TRBJ1-1	once	NA	15
TGTGCCAGCAGTGATACCGGTAGCTCTGGAAACACCATATATTTT	CASSDTGSSGNTIYF	TRBV2	TRBJ1-3	NA	NA	15